These 17 T cell receptor beta chains came from one sample sequenced in a study of blood T cells in healthy people across ages. The second PCR ran about 6 to 12 cycles with a sample-barcoded 5' primer and J-beta primers. Each CDR3 protein is one row after TCRdb ran MiXCR on the 5' RACE reads. Of around 710,000 distinct CDR3 sequences in the sample, 43% were seen once. Specimen: blood. These receptors came from a woman in her sixties or seventies in good health.

This chain uses TRBV30 with TRBJ2-1; 7 positions match TRBD1. V shed 5 bases and J 0 bases; nucleotides not matched to a gene: 1. Per the germline V gene, CDR1 is GTSNPN and CDR2 is SVGIG (reference sequence). The CDR3 loop spans 13 amino acids. The CDR3 sequence: CAWGDSSYNEQFF. The CDR3 DNA reads as TGTGCCTGGGGGGACAGCTCCTACAATGAGCAGTTCTTC. Full variable domain (outside the CDR3, taken from reference TRBV30 and TRBJ2-1): SQTIHQWPATLVQPVGSPLSLECTVEGTSNPNLYWYRQAAGRGLQLLFYSVGIGQISSEVPQNLSASRPQDRQFILSSKKLLLSDSGFYLCAWGDSSYNEQFFGPGTRLTVL.

This clonotype was recorded at least ten times. The chain joins TRBV6-1 to TRBJ2-3; unclear D gene. Trimming shortened V by 1 base and J by 0 bases, and 8 bases separated the two germline ends. Germline values: CDR1 MNHNS, CDR2 SASEGT. The CDR3 runs to 15 residues. CDR3 region: CASSEEVGSTDTQYF. The CDR3 nucleotides read TGTGCCAGCAGTGAAGAGGTGGGGAGCACAGATACGCAGTATTTT.

The sample holds a few counts of this clonotype. The V and J genes are TRBV7-2 and TRBJ2-4; possibly TRBD1 or TRBD2 for D (5 bases each). There are 14 residues in the CDR3. V lost 4 bases to trimming and J lost 14 bases, with 21 bases between them. From germline, CDR1 is SGHTA and CDR2 FQGNSA. The chain's CDR3 is CASSSPNAGTGEYF. For the CDR3, the DNA is TGTGCCAGCAGCTCCCCAAACGCCGGGACCGGGGAGTACTTC.

The chain has TRBV4-2 and TRBJ1-1, with TRBD1 identical over 7 bases. Germline values: CDR1 LGHNA, CDR2 YNFKEQ. V gave up 4 bases and J gave up 0 bases; unmatched junction bases: 11. This CDR3 contains 17 residues. The CDR3: CASSPLSGTALNTEAFF. Here the CDR3 DNA reads TGTGCCAGCAGCCCCCTAAGCGGGACAGCACTGAACACTGAAGCTTTCTTT.

This clonotype is a singleton in its sample. The chain employs TRBV20-1 and TRBJ2-1; D may be TRBD1 (6 bases). CDR1 DFQATT and CDR2 SNEGSKA come from the germline V gene (reference sequence). The CDR3 is 12 residues long. CDR3 in DNA: TGCACCCTCGTTCGGGAAGGGGGTGAGCAGTTCTTC. Its translation: CTLVREGGEQFF.

The chain employs TRBV4-3 and TRBJ2-1, with unresolved D. CDR1 and CDR2 from the germline V gene are LGHNA and YSLEER. The V gene lost 0 bases and the J gene lost 5 bases, with 17 bases spanning the gap. CDR3 size: 17 residues. The CDR3 DNA is TGCGCCAGCAGCCAAGAATCAGGCTACCTCGCTAACAATGAGCAGTTCTTC. Translation: CASSQESGYLANNEQFF.

The rearrangement uses TRBV7-2 and TRBJ1-2, with a weak D call TRBD1 (5 bases). Germline loops: CDR1 SGHTA, CDR2 FQGNSA. The V end was cut by 9 bases, the J end by 6 bases, with 20 bases between. This CDR3 is built from 14 residues. The CDR3 reads CASRETGTGDGYTF. CDR3 DNA sequence: TGTGCCAGTAGAGAAACCGGGACGGGGGATGGCTACACCTTC.

This clonotype was seen only a few times. This sequence joins TRBV7-2 and TRBJ2-1, with 7 bases lining up with TRBD2. This CDR3 is 16 amino acids long. Germline CDR1 is SGHTA and CDR2 is FQGNSA. The V segment lost 1 base and the J segment 7 bases; nucleotides outside the gene matches: 10. The CDR3 DNA follows: TGTGCCAGCAGCTTAGATGGAGTAGCGGGTGCAAATGAGCAGTTCTTC. Its protein product is CASSLDGVAGANEQFF.

The chain carries TRBV7-3 and TRBJ2-1, with 7 bases aligning to TRBD2. Germline V gene data show CDR1 as SGHTA and CDR2 as FQGTGA. The CDR3 has 14 amino acids. Trimming cost V 4 bases and J 6 bases; bases outside gene matches: 6. The CDR3 loop is CASSSTGLVNEQFF. The CDR3 DNA reads TGTGCCAGCAGCTCTACCGGACTAGTCAATGAGCAGTTCTTC. Drawing the rest from reference TRBV7-3 and TRBJ2-1, the complete variable domain is GAGVSQTPSNKVTEKGKYVELRCDPISGHTALYWYRQSLGQGPEFLIYFQGTGAADDSGLPNDRFFAVRPEGSVSTLKIQRTERGDSAVYLCASSSTGLVNEQFFGPGTRLTVL.

The chain recombines TRBV11-2 with TRBJ2-3; tentatively, D is TRBD2 (5 bases). V dropped 5 bases and J dropped 8 bases, with 17 bases sitting between them. CDR3 length: 14 amino acids. Germline V gene sequence: CDR1 SGHAT, CDR2 FQNNGV. The CDR3 nucleotides read TGTGCCAGCAGCCCGACGGTTGACCGGGGTACGCAGTATTTT. Its translation is CASSPTVDRGTQYF.

The CDR3 sequence is CASSLHRGAVEKLFF. The CDR3 DNA follows: TGTGCCAGCAGCTTACACCGGGGAGCGGTTGAAAAACTGTTTTTT. The chain carries TRBV7-8 and TRBJ1-4, with D unresolved. Germline CDR1 reads SGHVS; CDR2 reads FQNEAQ. V lost 2 bases to trimming and J lost 7 bases, with 14 bases between them. CDR3 length equals 15 residues.

Only a few counts were recorded for this clonotype. The chain recombines TRBV20-1 with TRBJ2-7; a weak D match, TRBD1 (5 bases). The CDR3 extends over 15 amino acids. V was clipped by 0 bases and J by 0 bases, with 12 bases between them. The germline V gene encodes CDR1 DFQATT and CDR2 SNEGSKA (reference sequence). CDR3 residues: CSARDPGKSSYEQYF. CDR3 sequence (DNA): TGCAGTGCTAGAGATCCAGGGAAAAGCTCCTACGAGCAGTACTTC.

This sequence joins TRBV7-2 and TRBJ1-1; 8 bases agree with TRBD1. Germline trimming cut 6 bases from V and 1 base from J; bases unmatched to any gene: 4. The CDR3 covers 14 residues. Germline CDR1 is SGHTA and CDR2 is FQGNSA. DNA for the CDR3: TGTGCCAGCAGTTCCGACAGGGGGAACACTGAAGCTTTCTTT. Amino acid sequence: CASSSDRGNTEAFF.

There are a few counts of this clonotype. The genes are TRBV7-9 and TRBJ2-5, with 9 bases identical to TRBD2. The CDR3 sequence is 18 residues long. In germline, CDR1 is SEHNR, CDR2 FQNEAQ (reference sequence). Germline trimming cut 5 bases from V and 0 bases from J; bases unmatched to any gene: 13. The CDR3 DNA reads TGTGCCAGCAGCCCCCAAGGGCTAGCGGGGAGGTACCAAGAGACCCAGTACTTC. Its protein product is CASSPQGLAGRYQETQYF.

This clonotype was picked up a small number of times. The gene calls are TRBV18 and TRBJ1-6; tentatively, D is TRBD1 (6 bases). The CDR3 loop spans 15 amino acids. Deletions cut 4 bases from V and 7 bases from J, with 14 bases between. Germline CDR1 and CDR2: KGHSH and LQKENI. This CDR3 is CASSLAQGTNSPLHF. The CDR3 region has the DNA TGTGCCAGCTCACTTGCACAGGGTACCAATTCACCCCTCCACTTT.

This clonotype is deemed hyperexpanded. The CDR3 protein is CASSQQRTGPHYEQYF. CDR3 coding DNA: TGTGCCAGCAGCCAACAACGGACAGGCCCCCACTACGAGCAGTACTTC. This chain joins TRBV3-1 and TRBJ2-7, with 7 positions matching TRBD1. J gave up 3 bases and V 2 bases, and 10 bases lay outside the gene matches. CDR3 size: 16 residues. CDR1 and CDR2 from the germline V gene are LGHDT and YNNKEL (reference sequence).

This clonotype was seen ten or more times. The genes are TRBV18 and TRBJ2-7; D may be TRBD2 (6 bases). This CDR3 has 16 amino acids. V lost 3 bases and J lost 4, with 19 bases in between. In germline, CDR1 is KGHSH, CDR2 LQKENI. CDR3 bases: TGTGCCAGCTCACCCCCAGGAGGGAGTGGGGAGTACGAGCAGTACTTC. Its translation is CASSPPGGSGEYEQYF.